Reported below is one T cell receptor (beta chain). Its antigen remains unknown. Vbeta (60) and Jbeta (13) primers were used in the PCR. Method: immunoSEQ multiplex PCR; TCRdb's copy keeps in-frame clones and lacks some. This table has around 72,000 clones, 65% to 70% appearing once. This CDR3 is 13 amino acids long. Germline assignment: CDR1 SNHLY and CDR2 FYNNEI. The V gene lost 0 bases and the J gene lost 8 bases, with 10 bases spanning the gap. This entry is derived from a study of cytomegalovirus exposure and HLA in healthy donors. Donors showed nominal health when sampled, although they likely had unrecorded immune exposures. Whole-study findings and limits: In a later analysis, common viral pathogens appeared linked to several of the most significant clusters. There were 150 to 200 TCR beta chains listed as cytomegalovirus-associated.

The receptor was isolated from a man in his forties in good health and CMV-seropositive. The J gene is TRBJ1-2, the V gene TRBV2; D is unresolved. Source material: PBMCs. The CDR3 is CASSEAPSVGYTF. CDR3 coding DNA: TGTGCCAGCAGTGAAGCTCCGTCGGTCGGCTACACCTTC.